The entry that follows covers one T cell receptor beta chain sequence. What it recognizes is unknown. The CDR3 ends on some other residue instead of the conserved phenylalanine or tryptophan, so this is likely a read error. Authors of the study amplified TCR beta CDR3 regions from RNA transcripts. The HTBI primer set drove a first-round RT-PCR of the TCR CDR3. TCRdb re-called the multiplex PCR reads through MiXCR, storing one row per CDR3 protein. The sample comprises about 52,000 distinct CDR3 sequences, approximately 52% of which are singletons, and about a tenth rests with the top ten. The source of the sample is a study of T cells in Graves' hyperthyroidism and ophthalmopathy. Broader study findings: Ophthalmopathy got predicted by the model a median roughly 6.4 months before its onset. Through a model of 13 V-J features, ophthalmopathy was separated from stable hyperthyroidism. Blood also showed most of the thyroid clonotypes that were expanded above 0.001.

Clinical Activity Scores of at least 3, NOSPECS grades of at least 4 and durations under 3 months characterized ophthalmopathy patients. This CDR3 comprises 15 residues. Germline CDR1 reads SGHRS; CDR2 reads YFSETQ. V is TRBV5-1 and J is TRBJ1-1; D is uncertain. The source of this sequence is a woman aged 45-59 years with Graves' ophthalmopathy. The specimen was blood. The CDR3 loop is CASSSRTAPNTEAFI. The DNA for the CDR3 is TGCGCCAGCAGCTCTCGGACTGCTCCGAACACGGAAGCTTTCATT.